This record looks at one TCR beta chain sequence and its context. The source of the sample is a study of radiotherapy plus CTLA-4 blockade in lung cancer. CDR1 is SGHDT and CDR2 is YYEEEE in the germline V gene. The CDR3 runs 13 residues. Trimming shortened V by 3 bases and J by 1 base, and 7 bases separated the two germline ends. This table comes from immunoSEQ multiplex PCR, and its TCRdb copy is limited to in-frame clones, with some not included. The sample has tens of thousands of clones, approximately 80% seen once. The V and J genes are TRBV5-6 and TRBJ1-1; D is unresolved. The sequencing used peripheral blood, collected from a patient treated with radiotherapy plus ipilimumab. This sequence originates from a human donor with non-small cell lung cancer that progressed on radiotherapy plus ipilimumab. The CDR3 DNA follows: TGTGCCAGCAGCTACAAAGGGAACACTGAAGCTTTCTTT. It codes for CASSYKGNTEAFF.